This T cell receptor beta chain was observed in a study of T-cell memory formation after mild COVID-19. Trimming shortened V by 0 bases and J by 0 bases, and 10 bases separated the two germline ends. CDR3 length: 15 residues. CDR1 and CDR2 (germline): DFQATT, SNEGSKA (reference sequence). Overall study results and limits: CD4/CD8 balance characterized clones contracting day 15 to 85, and CD4+ skew characterized later expanders.

TCRdb ran MiXCR on the 5' RACE reads and lists one entry per CDR3 protein. This table has approximately 410,000 distinct CDR3 sequences, 20% to 30% appearing once. As to this clonotype: What it binds is not known.

Source material: PBMCs or a T cell subset sorted from them (not recorded which). The chain has TRBV20-1 and TRBJ2-3; no reliable D call. The clonotype originates from an adult woman who had mild COVID-19 (a few samples of this study predate the infection). Cell type and time point are not known. The CDR3, as DNA: TGCAGTGCTAGAGATCTCGGGCTTAGCACAGATACGCAGTATTTT. Protein: CSARDLGLSTDTQYF.